The present TCR beta chain was sequenced within a study of Ad26.COV2.S vaccination and SARS-CoV-2 variants. Libraries were prepared by immunoSEQ multiplex PCR; TCRdb keeps only in-frame clonotypes and omits some of them. The sample has around 250,000 clones, roughly nine tenths seen once; the top ten hold just under 3%. Treatment meaning: some 19 received Ad26.COV2.S at low or high dose, single or two shots; about 5 received placebo; per-sample allocation not given. At day 63 after the first vaccine or placebo injection, samples were drawn. CDR3 length equals 17 residues. The germline V gene has CDR1 KGHDR and CDR2 SFDVKD. The V gene end was trimmed by 3 bases and the J gene end by 4 bases; junction bases not matched to a gene: 10. The sample holds one count of this clone.

V usage is TRBV24-1 and J usage is TRBJ2-7, with 11 bases lining up with TRBD1. Source: peripheral blood, taken in a trial of Ad26.COV2.S vaccine versus placebo. This receptor was obtained from a person between 18 and 65 years old who received the Ad26.COV2.S COVID-19 vaccine or a placebo. CDR3 nucleotides: TGTGCCACCAGTGATGCAGGACGGACAGGGGGCAGGTACGAGCAGTACGTC. This translates into CATSDAGRTGGRYEQYV.